Below, one T cell receptor beta chain is given with its context. The clone's antigen remains unknown. Per-base quality was not reported, and no clone a single base away is much larger than it. Sorted unstimulated T cells and proliferating T cells recovered from mixed lymphocyte reactions were subjected to TCRbeta CDR3 sequencing. Fresh whole blood from under 13 HLA-typed healthy donors was used as the source from which PBMCs were isolated. This record comes from a study of siplizumab effects on memory and regulatory T cells (dated by TCRdb to the late 2010s). Background on the whole study: The effect of the anti-CD2 antibody siplizumab on alloreactive T-cell subsets was examined in allogeneic mixed lymphocyte reactions constructed from human PBMCs.

Library construction relied on the immunoSEQ multiplex PCR assay. Each sample had 90,000 to 100,000 TCR templates assayed by the deep sequencing platform. Genomic DNA extracted from sorted T cells was used for TCRbeta CDR3 sequencing. From the authors' description of their analysis: The R programming language was used for clonal analysis of TCRbeta CDR3 data. Unstimulated samples were compared with post-reaction CFSE-low samples to define alloreactive CD4+ and CD8+ clones. Regulatory or non-regulatory origin of alloreactive CD4+ clones was assigned by matching sequences to the sorted unstimulated Treg and non-Treg repertoires. TCRdb took this table from immuneACCESS and kept in-frame rearrangements with V and J called. Such tables lack part of the clones; where checked against another copy, unresolved V genes explain under half of the gap, and the rest is unexplained. For V, J and clone size, that table is used; D and trimming come from the DNA. For this sample there are more than 85,000 clones; about 87% appear just once. The top ten clonotypes cover about 15% of the sample.

Looking up the germline V gene yields CDR1 MNHNS and CDR2 SASEGT. There are 15 amino acids in the CDR3, from cysteine to phenylalanine inclusive. The DNA shown is the 45-base CDR3, in frame from base 1. Between the V and J ends, shortened by 2 bases and 2 bases respectively, the junction contains 13 bases. Overall study results and their limits: Whether proliferating Tregs from siplizumab cultures actually had suppressive function was not functionally confirmed. Because sequences at frequencies below about 10^-5 were poorly captured, only a minor fraction of alloreactive clones could be mapped back to unstimulated subsets. In reactions with siplizumab, an average of approximately 69% of mappable alloreactive CD4+ clones were Treg-derived, compared with 25% to 30% in control reactions. Greater diversity appeared to be present in unstimulated naive T cells than in memory T cells, and a substantial contribution to the alloresponse seemed to be made by naive cells. Siplizumab significantly reduced the cumulative frequency of alloreactive sequences traceable to unstimulated CD4+ memory T cells. A naive or memory phenotype could not be assigned to roughly 80-97% of proliferating CD4+ or CD8+ clones.

Sequencing was performed on CD4+ T cells sorted from blood. This sequence was found in a human donor in good health. This chain joins TRBV6-1 to TRBJ2-7, with no confident D gene call. CDR3 reads: CASSEMVLSTYEQYF. The nucleotides read TGTGCCAGCAGTGAAATGGTTCTATCTACCTACGAGCAGTACTTC.